Listed below are T cell receptor beta chains from one sample, sequenced in a study of blood T cell repertoires in COVID-19. Measured with immunoSEQ multiplex PCR; TCRdb has only the in-frame clones, and not every one. Of around 220,000 clones detected, more than 85% appear once; the ten largest clones hold about a tenth. The sample was peripheral blood. These TCRs come from a woman aged 45 to 65 with COVID-19, enrolled during active disease. The CDR3 runs from the conserved cysteine through the conserved F or W. The order of the fields is V gene, J gene, D gene, clone size, CDR3 protein, CDR3 DNA. A D gene is named only where the DNA matches it firmly. Clone size is given for some rows only: seen once, a few or many times, or a class if the clone is expanded.

V: TRBV5-4; J: TRBJ1-6; D: NA; size: few; CDR3: CASSLWQRNSPLHF; DNA: TGTGCCAGCAGCCTTTGGCAGCGTAATTCACCCCTCCACTTT
V: TRBV3-1/TRBV3-2; J: TRBJ2-1; D: NA; size: NA; CDR3: CASSRSLGQSSYNEQFF; DNA: TGTGCCAGCAGCCGTAGCCTTGGACAGAGCTCCTACAATGAGCAGTTCTTC
V: TRBV5-4; J: TRBJ1-1; D: NA; size: NA; CDR3: CASSLGSQNTEAFF; DNA: TGTGCCAGCAGCTTGGGATCACAGAACACTGAAGCTTTCTTT
V: TRBV13; J: TRBJ1-2; D: NA; size: NA; CDR3: CASSFLRQGYTF; DNA: TGTGCCAGCAGCTTCCTCAGACAAGGCTACACCTTC
V: TRBV28; J: TRBJ2-7; D: NA; size: NA; CDR3: CASRGSYEQYF; DNA: TGTGCCAGCCGAGGGAGCTACGAGCAGTACTTC
V: TRBV9; J: TRBJ2-2; D: NA; size: NA; CDR3: CASSVDPLGELFF; DNA: TGTGCCAGCAGCGTAGATCCCCTAGGGGAGCTGTTTTTT
V: TRBV15; J: TRBJ2-1; D: NA; size: NA; CDR3: CATSRAVYNEQFF; DNA: TGTGCCACCAGCAGAGCGGTATACAATGAGCAGTTCTTC
V: TRBV12-3/TRBV12-4; J: TRBJ1-2; D: NA; size: NA; CDR3: CASSLWGEDGYTF; DNA: TGTGCCAGCAGTTTATGGGGGGAAGATGGCTACACCTTC
V: TRBV5-4; J: TRBJ2-3; D: TRBD2; size: few; CDR3: CASSTGLAGVRYTQYF; DNA: TGTGCCAGCAGCACGGGACTAGCGGGGGTGAGATATACGCAGTATTTT
V: TRBV24-1; J: TRBJ2-1; D: TRBD2; size: NA; CDR3: CATSDSGGGAENEQFF; DNA: TGTGCCACCAGTGATTCTGGCGGGGGGGCCGAAAATGAGCAGTTCTTC
V: TRBV5-1; J: TRBJ2-6; D: TRBD1; size: NA; CDR3: CASSLGMTGDSTTGANVLTF; DNA: TGCGCCAGCAGCTTGGGGATGACAGGGGACTCAACAACTGGGGCCAACGTCCTGACTTTC
V: TRBV5-4; J: TRBJ1-1; D: TRBD1; size: few; CDR3: CASSVPGGVVTEAFF; DNA: TGTGCCAGCAGCGTTCCAGGGGGCGTAGTCACTGAAGCTTTCTTT
V: TRBV5-1; J: TRBJ2-5; D: TRBD1; size: NA; CDR3: CASSFDRGQGPKTQYF; DNA: TGCGCCAGCAGCTTCGACAGGGGACAGGGGCCTAAGACCCAGTACTTC
V: TRBV6-6; J: TRBJ1-4; D: NA; size: NA; CDR3: CASSYGGVYEKLFF; DNA: TGTGCCAGCAGTTACGGGGGCGTCTATGAAAAACTGTTTTTT
V: TRBV19; J: TRBJ2-1; D: NA; size: NA; CDR3: CASRAAGGNEQFF; DNA: TGTGCCAGTAGAGCCGCCGGAGGGAATGAGCAGTTCTTC
V: TRBV4-1; J: TRBJ2-5; D: TRBD2; size: NA; CDR3: CASSQEIPIRGGSVKETQYF; DNA: TGCGCCAGCAGCCAAGAAATCCCTATACGGGGGGGCTCTGTTAAAGAGACCCAGTACTTC
V: TRBV11-3; J: TRBJ1-1; D: NA; size: NA; CDR3: CASSQGQRNTEAFF; DNA: TGTGCCAGCTCCCAGGGCCAACGGAACACTGAAGCTTTCTTT
V: TRBV7-2; J: TRBJ2-3; D: NA; size: NA; CDR3: CASSLALAADTQYF; DNA: TGTGCCAGCAGCTTAGCGCTAGCCGCAGATACGCAGTATTTT
V: TRBV2; J: TRBJ1-5; D: TRBD1; size: few; CDR3: CASNIEQGVGQPQHF; DNA: TGTGCCAGCAACATAGAACAGGGGGTGGGTCAGCCCCAGCATTTT
V: TRBV19; J: TRBJ1-2; D: NA; size: NA; CDR3: CASTGGYGYTF; DNA: TGTGCCAGTACGGGAGGCTATGGCTACACCTTC
V: TRBV19; J: TRBJ1-3; D: NA; size: NA; CDR3: CASSIDGAKNTIYF; DNA: TGTGCCAGTAGTATTGATGGGGCTAAAAACACCATATATTTT
V: TRBV19; J: TRBJ1-4; D: TRBD1; size: NA; CDR3: CASSQGTGTEKLFF; DNA: TGTGCCAGTAGTCAAGGGACAGGAACCGAAAAACTGTTTTTT
V: TRBV2; J: TRBJ2-5; D: NA; size: NA; CDR3: CATTLLQEEETQYF; DNA: TGTGCCACCACACTATTACAAGAGGAAGAGACCCAGTACTTC
V: TRBV7-2; J: TRBJ2-7; D: TRBD2; size: NA; CDR3: CASSLTSGGRYEQYF; DNA: TGTGCCAGCAGTCTGACTAGCGGGGGCCGGTACGAGCAGTACTTC
V: TRBV6-2/TRBV6-3; J: TRBJ1-5; D: NA; size: NA; CDR3: CASSYGAGNQPQHF; DNA: TGTGCCAGCAGTTACGGCGCCGGGAATCAGCCCCAGCATTTT
V: TRBV5-6; J: TRBJ2-2; D: TRBD2; size: NA; CDR3: CASSSELTSGGITGELFF; DNA: TGTGCCAGCAGTTCCGAATTAACTAGCGGGGGAATTACCGGGGAGCTGTTTTTT
V: TRBV19; J: TRBJ1-2; D: NA; size: NA; CDR3: CASSPRQTKNYGYTF; DNA: TGTGCCAGTAGTCCCCGACAGACAAAAAACTATGGCTACACCTTC
V: TRBV4-3; J: TRBJ1-3; D: TRBD1; size: once; CDR3: CASSQDWHRGVNTIYF; DNA: TGCGCCAGCAGCCAAGATTGGCACAGGGGAGTCAACACCATATATTTT
V: TRBV11-1; J: TRBJ2-3; D: TRBD1; size: NA; CDR3: CASSFGQDFGTDTQYF; DNA: TGTGCCAGCAGCTTCGGACAGGACTTTGGCACAGATACGCAGTATTTT
V: TRBV2; J: TRBJ2-7; D: TRBD1; size: NA; CDR3: CASSENRGLGEQYF; DNA: TGTGCCAGCAGTGAAAACAGGGGGCTCGGCGAGCAGTACTTC
V: TRBV6-6; J: TRBJ2-4; D: TRBD1; size: NA; CDR3: CASSYDRVGMEQYF; DNA: TGTGCCAGCAGTTACGACAGGGTGGGGATGGAGCAGTACTTC
V: TRBV19; J: TRBJ1-6; D: TRBD1; size: NA; CDR3: CASSSTRQGFWSPLHF; DNA: TGTGCCAGTAGTTCCACACGACAGGGGTTTTGGTCACCCCTCCACTTT
V: TRBV27; J: TRBJ1-1; D: NA; size: NA; CDR3: CASSLTGMNTEAFF; DNA: TGTGCCAGCAGTTTAACAGGGATGAACACTGAAGCTTTCTTT
V: TRBV10-3; J: TRBJ2-7; D: TRBD1; size: NA; CDR3: CAIKAGQGRSYEQYF; DNA: TGTGCCATTAAAGCGGGACAGGGGAGAAGCTACGAGCAGTACTTC
V: TRBV28; J: TRBJ1-5; D: NA; size: NA; CDR3: CASRAVNQPQHF; DNA: TGTGCCAGCAGGGCCGTCAATCAGCCCCAGCATTTT
V: TRBV7-2; J: TRBJ1-6; D: TRBD1; size: few; CDR3: CASSFGQVYNSPLHF; DNA: TGTGCCAGCAGCTTCGGACAGGTCTATAATTCACCCCTCCACTTT
V: TRBV12-2; J: TRBJ1-2; D: NA; size: NA; CDR3: CASRLQHRGLSNYGYTF; DNA: TGTGCAAGTCGCTTGCAACACAGGGGTCTTTCTAACTATGGCTACACCTTC
V: TRBV18; J: TRBJ2-2; D: TRBD1; size: NA; CDR3: CASSRGTGANTGELFF; DNA: TGTGCCAGCTCACGGGGAACAGGGGCCAACACCGGGGAGCTGTTTTTT
V: TRBV5-8; J: TRBJ2-3; D: NA; size: NA; CDR3: CASSLDIITDTQYF; DNA: TGTGCCAGCAGCTTGGATATAATCACAGATACGCAGTATTTT
V: TRBV19; J: TRBJ1-5; D: NA; size: NA; CDR3: CASSIKLGALNQPQHF; DNA: TGTGCCAGTAGTATTAAGCTGGGGGCCCTCAATCAGCCCCAGCATTTT
V: TRBV24-1; J: TRBJ1-5; D: TRBD1; size: NA; CDR3: CATSDRTGTGDQPQHF; DNA: TGTGCCACCAGTGACCGTACCGGGACAGGGGATCAGCCCCAGCATTTT
V: TRBV6-4; J: TRBJ2-3; D: NA; size: NA; CDR3: CASSEQGGSTDTQYF; DNA: TGTGCCAGCAGTGAGCAGGGTGGAAGCACAGATACGCAGTATTTT
V: TRBV19; J: TRBJ1-5; D: NA; size: NA; CDR3: CASRDRGMGNQPQHF; DNA: TGTGCCAGTAGGGACAGAGGGATGGGGAATCAGCCCCAGCATTTT
V: TRBV29-1; J: TRBJ1-2; D: NA; size: NA; CDR3: CSVESGSGNYGYTF; DNA: TGCAGCGTTGAGAGCGGGTCGGGTAACTATGGCTACACCTTC
V: TRBV7-9; J: TRBJ2-1; D: TRBD2; size: NA; CDR3: CASSFGASGRGYNEQFF; DNA: TGTGCCAGCAGCTTTGGGGCTAGCGGGAGAGGCTACAATGAGCAGTTCTTC
V: TRBV19; J: TRBJ1-1; D: NA; size: NA; CDR3: CASTPRGYTEAFF; DNA: TGTGCCAGTACCCCCCGGGGGTACACTGAAGCTTTCTTT
V: TRBV5-4; J: TRBJ1-6; D: NA; size: once; CDR3: CASSLTGTYNSPLHF; DNA: TGTGCCAGCAGCCTTACGGGGACCTATAATTCACCCCTCCACTTT
V: TRBV6-6; J: TRBJ1-3; D: NA; size: NA; CDR3: CASSYSGTAGNTIYF; DNA: TGTGCCAGCAGTTACTCGGGCACCGCTGGAAACACCATATATTTT
V: TRBV20-1; J: TRBJ2-7; D: NA; size: once; CDR3: CSAIYRYEQYF; DNA: TGCAGTGCTATATACAGATACGAGCAGTACTTC
V: TRBV5-1; J: TRBJ2-1; D: NA; size: once; CDR3: CASRGGVVDNEQFF; DNA: TGCGCCAGCAGGGGGGGTGTCGTGGACAATGAGCAGTTCTTC
V: TRBV7-9; J: TRBJ1-4; D: NA; size: NA; CDR3: CASSLGPGHSYEKLFF; DNA: TGTGCCAGCAGCTTGGGCCCGGGACATAGCTATGAAAAACTGTTTTTT
V: TRBV5-4; J: TRBJ2-3; D: TRBD1; size: NA; CDR3: CASSFRQGYADTQYF; DNA: TGTGCCAGCAGCTTTCGACAGGGGTACGCAGATACGCAGTATTTT
V: TRBV5-1; J: TRBJ2-2; D: NA; size: NA; CDR3: CASSFEGYPNTGELFF; DNA: TGCGCCAGCAGCTTCGAGGGCTACCCAAACACCGGGGAGCTGTTTTTT
V: TRBV12-3/TRBV12-4; J: TRBJ2-5; D: NA; size: NA; CDR3: CASSPSAETQYF; DNA: TGTGCCAGCAGCCCTAGCGCGGAGACCCAGTACTTC
V: TRBV11-2; J: TRBJ1-2; D: TRBD1; size: NA; CDR3: CASSLSRDRGLWGYTF; DNA: TGTGCCAGCAGCTTGTCAAGGGACAGGGGCCTTTGGGGCTACACCTTC
V: TRBV24-1; J: TRBJ2-1; D: NA; size: NA; CDR3: CATSKTGYNEQFF; DNA: TGTGCCACCAGCAAGACAGGCTACAATGAGCAGTTCTTC
V: TRBV5-6; J: TRBJ2-3; D: NA; size: NA; CDR3: CASSFHTDTQYF; DNA: TGTGCCAGCAGCTTCCACACAGATACGCAGTATTTT
V: TRBV5-8; J: TRBJ1-6; D: NA; size: NA; CDR3: CASSLFAGGGNSPLHF; DNA: TGTGCCAGCAGCTTGTTTGCCGGGGGTGGGAATTCACCCCTCCACTTT
V: TRBV27; J: TRBJ1-1; D: NA; size: NA; CDR3: CASSPVGGTEAFF; DNA: TGTGCCAGCAGTCCCGTGGGGGGCACTGAAGCTTTCTTT
V: TRBV7-2; J: TRBJ1-1; D: NA; size: NA; CDR3: CASSLSRYMNTEAFF; DNA: TGTGCCAGCAGCTTATCGAGGTACATGAACACTGAAGCTTTCTTT